The T cell receptor (beta chain) under discussion was sequenced for a study of OX40 agonist ivuxolimab in advanced cancers. Germline assignment: CDR1 LNHDA and CDR2 SQIVND (reference sequence). The CDR3 loop spans 18 amino acids. The V gene end was trimmed by 9 bases and the J gene end by 1 base; junction bases not matched to a gene: 15. This clone came up a few times. The assay was immunoSEQ multiplex PCR, and TCRdb's table has in-frame clones only and misses some. This sample carries some 70,000 clones, roughly 85% of them seen once, and the ten largest clones take roughly 8%. This TCR derives from an adult with an advanced solid tumor such as melanoma, head and neck, liver or kidney cancer. The input for sequencing was CD4+ or CD8+ T cells sorted from blood, taken in a trial of the OX40 agonist ivuxolimab. V and J are TRBV19 and TRBJ1-5; 10 bases fit TRBD1. The CDR3 coding sequence is TGTGCCAGCAGCACCGGGACAGGGGACCTCCTCAGCAATCAGCCCCAGCATTTT. Protein: CASSTGTGDLLSNQPQHF.